Following are 10 T cell receptor beta chains from one sample sequenced in a study of T cell repertoires in cytomegalovirus infection. TCRdb analysed the reads with MiXCR anew, one entry per CDR3 protein. Among over 45,000 distinct CDR3 sequences, more than 15% were seen once, and the ten largest hold about 25%. No antigens are known for them. Sequenced material: CD8+ T cells from cultured PBMCs, taken from culture after CMV antigen stimulation. The receptor source for this set is a human donor in good health (CMV status not recorded). Some clones in this sample may be carry-over from other donors' samples.

The chain couples TRBV7-9 to TRBJ2-4, with 7 bases that match TRBD2. V gave up 5 bases and J gave up 1 base; unmatched junction bases: 8. Germline CDR1 SEHNR, CDR2 FQNEAQ (reference sequence). This CDR3 has 16 residues. CDR3 bases: TGTGCCAGCAGCCCTAGGGAGGGGATGGCCAAAAACATTCAGTACTTC. Translating it yields CASSPREGMAKNIQYF.

This clonotype turned up a few times. This chain uses TRBV7-2 with TRBJ2-3; the match to TRBD2 covers 9 bases. The CDR3 consists of 16 residues. Looked up from germline, CDR1 is SGHTA and CDR2 is FQGNSA. V shed 5 bases, J shed 3 bases, and the junction held 9 bases outside the gene matches. DNA of the CDR3: TGTGCCAGCAGCCCGTGGACTAGCGAAAGAACAGATACGCAGTATTTT. It translates to CASSPWTSERTDTQYF.

This CDR3 is CASSLTVTSGETQYF. The CDR3 DNA reads TGTGCCAGCAGTTTAACCGTAACTAGCGGGGAGACCCAGTACTTC. The chain has TRBV12-3 or TRBV12-4 and TRBJ2-5; 9 nucleotides line up with TRBD2. CDR3 length equals 15 residues. The trim removed 2 bases at V and 5 bases at J, leaving 6 bases unmatched.

The chain employs TRBV12-3 or TRBV12-4 and TRBJ2-2; 8 nucleotides line up with TRBD2. The CDR3 totals 15 residues. J was trimmed by 7 bases and V by 1 base; bases with no gene match: 5. CDR3 nucleotides: TGTGCCAGCAGTTTAGTCGGGGGGGCTGGCGGGGAGCTGTTTTTT. Protein product: CASSLVGGAGGELFF.

This clonotype was counted a few times. CDR3: CASTSGAVWGNQPQHF. CDR3 coding DNA: TGTGCCAGTACTTCTGGTGCGGTTTGGGGCAATCAGCCCCAGCATTTT. The J gene is TRBJ1-5, the V gene TRBV19; D gene ambiguous. Germline values: CDR1 LNHDA, CDR2 SQIVND (reference sequence). The CDR3 is 16 residues long. Trimming cost V 7 bases and J 2 bases, with 18 bases left between them. The full variable domain, completed using reference TRBV19 and TRBJ1-5, is DGGITQSPKYLFRKEGQNVTLSCEQNLNHDAMYWYRQDPGQGLRLIYYSQIVNDFQKGDIAEGYSVSREKKESFPLTVTSAQKNPTAFYLCASTSGAVWGNQPQHFGDGTRLSIL.

This clonotype turned up a few times. The V call is TRBV7-2, the J call TRBJ2-7; D gene uncertain. The CDR3 is 13 residues long. Trimming pared 5 bases from V and 4 bases from J, leaving 12 bases between. Germline-derived CDR1 and CDR2 are SGHTA and FQGNSA. In DNA form, the CDR3 reads TGTGCCAGCAGCCTGGCCGCCTTGTACGAGCAGTACTTC. Translated, it gives CASSLAALYEQYF.

In this sample, this clonotype turned up many times. The chain carries TRBV7-8 and TRBJ2-1; 7 bases align to TRBD1. The CDR3 extends over 13 amino acids. Germline CDR1 SGHVS, CDR2 FQNEAQ. V lost 5 bases and J lost 10; bases outside the gene matches: 8. The CDR3 loop is CASSQGGPREQFF. CDR3 DNA: TGTGCCAGCAGCCAAGGGGGCCCCCGAGAGCAGTTCTTC.

This clonotype has only a few counts. The chain uses TRBV6-2 or TRBV6-3 and TRBJ1-1; TRBD1 is a possible D gene (5 bases). Germline loops: CDR1 MNHEY, CDR2 SVGEGT. CDR3 size: 14 residues. Trimming stripped 8 bases from V and 7 bases from J, with 20 bases between. The DNA of the CDR3 is TGTGCCAGCCTCCTACGGGGCAGGTTCGGTGAAGCTTTCTTT. Its protein product is CASLLRGRFGEAFF.

The table lists this clonotype with a few counts. This chain links TRBV7-6 with TRBJ1-1; no clear D gene. The CDR3 is 13 residues long. With 0 bases removed from V and 5 bases from J, the gap between germline ends came to 7 bases. Germline CDR1 SGHVS, CDR2 FNYEAQ. CDR3 sequence: CASSLAKQTEAFF. The CDR3 nucleotides read TGTGCCAGCAGCTTAGCGAAGCAGACTGAAGCTTTCTTT.

On this clonotype itself: Sequence at one end of the junction differs from germline and may be a read error. The chain carries TRBV4-3 and TRBJ2-3, with a weak D call TRBD2 (5 bases). Looked up from germline, CDR1 is LGHNA and CDR2 is YSLEER. CDR3 length equals 15 residues. CDR3 residues: CASSKDRRATDTQYF. The DNA for the CDR3 is TGCGCCAGCAGCAAAGACCGGCGGGCCACAGATACGCAGTATTTT.